The clone carrying this T cell receptor (beta chain) was counted at least ten times. Its antigen remains unknown. This entry comes from a study of T-cell reconstitution after alpha-beta-depleted transplantation in children. General study results and limits: Newly made T cells mostly supplied T-cell counts and diversity one year after transplant. In patients about two months after transplant, alpha-beta T cells reportedly arose from several hundred expanded graft clones. Several patients had high TCRbeta diversity at day 60; it came from surviving recipient T cells and thymic progenitors.

During its preparation, the TCRbeta library received unique molecular identifiers. TCRdb called the PCR reads again in MiXCR, with one record for every CDR3 protein. Seen here are fewer than 20,000 distinct CDR3 sequences, 4.5% to 5.5% observed once, and the top ten hold 5.5% to 8.5%. The germline V and J ends were trimmed by 3 bases and 7 bases, with 12 bases remaining between them. CDR1 and CDR2 (germline): SEHNR, FQNEAQ (reference sequence). This CDR3 contains 13 residues. This specimen consisted of PBMCs, obtained before TCRalphabeta/CD19-depleted stem cell transplant. The J gene is TRBJ1-1, the V gene TRBV7-9; the D is unclear. This clonotype was obtained from a boy between 10 and 17 years old with acute lymphoblastic leukemia, due to receive a stem cell transplant. CDR3: CASSLATRGEAFF. The DNA of the CDR3 is TGTGCCAGCAGCTTGGCGACAAGAGGTGAAGCTTTCTTT.